Below are 12 T cell receptor beta chains sequenced from a single sample in a study of blood T cell repertoires in COVID-19. Only in-frame clones appear in the TCRdb table, and some are missing; sequencing was by immunoSEQ multiplex PCR. The sample yields roughly 100,000 clones, 91% seen once. The specimen was peripheral blood. The receptors shown here come from a man younger than 35 with acute or convalescent COVID-19.

This clone has a single count. The V and J genes are TRBV19 and TRBJ2-2, with D hard to call. CDR3 length equals 15 residues. CDR1 is LNHDA and CDR2 is SQIVND in the germline V gene (reference sequence). The germline V and J ends were trimmed by 1 base and 3 bases, with 9 bases remaining between them. The CDR3 DNA reads TGTGCCAGTAGTATAGGTCCGAGTTACACCGGGGAGCTGTTTTTT. Its translation is CASSIGPSYTGELFF.

The rearrangement uses TRBV7-2 and TRBJ1-2; 7 bases match TRBD1. Germline V gene sequence: CDR1 SGHTA, CDR2 FQGNSA. The CDR3 is made up of 15 amino acids. Trimming took 4 bases from V and 1 from J; bases not matched to a gene: 6. CDR3 sequence reads: CASSSSGTDNYGYTF. DNA of the CDR3: TGTGCCAGCAGCTCCTCCGGGACAGATAACTATGGCTACACCTTC.

There are a few counts of this clone. The chain carries TRBV18 and TRBJ2-7, with D possibly being TRBD1 (5 bases). From germline, CDR1 is KGHSH and CDR2 LQKENI. The V end was cut by 2 bases, the J end by 0 bases, with 14 bases between. CDR3 length: 16 amino acids. CDR3 amino acids: CASSPMKGAPSYEQYF. DNA for the CDR3: TGTGCCAGCTCACCAATGAAAGGGGCCCCCTCCTACGAGCAGTACTTC.

The CDR3 region has the DNA TGTGCCAGCAGCCCACTAGCGGCCAACTCATACAATGAGCAGTTCTTC. As protein: CASSPLAANSYNEQFF. The chain has TRBV7-6 and TRBJ2-1; 8 nucleotides agree with TRBD2. The CDR3 spans 16 residues. With 5 bases clipped from V and 4 bases from J, the junction kept 10 bases outside the gene matches. Germline CDR1 and CDR2: SGHVS and FNYEAQ.

The CDR3 is CASSVLQNNSPLHF. The CDR3 coding sequence is TGTGCCAGCAGCGTATTACAGAATAATTCACCCCTCCACTTT. The chain links TRBV9 to TRBJ1-6, with D unclear. CDR1 is SGDLS, CDR2 YYNGEE, per germline. V lost 1 base to trimming and J lost 5 bases, with 7 bases between them. There are 14 residues in the CDR3.

Note on this clone: Other DNA sequences of this sample code for an identical CDR3. The genes are TRBV7-2 and TRBJ2-3; TRBD2 matches 7 bases. Germline CDR1 reads SGHTA; CDR2 reads FQGNSA. The CDR3 is 14 residues long. V trimming: 5 bases; J trimming: 3 bases; junction bases outside the gene matches: 5. The CDR3 bases are TGTGCCAGCAGCCCGGGACTATCGACAGATACGCAGTATTTT. Encoded protein: CASSPGLSTDTQYF.

V and J are TRBV30 and TRBJ2-3, with 8 nucleotides matching TRBD2. The trim removed 3 bases at V and 4 bases at J, leaving 3 bases unmatched. Germline CDR1 and CDR2: GTSNPN and SVGIG (reference sequence). CDR3 size: 13 residues. CDR3 amino acids: CAWRPGGADTQYF. CDR3 in DNA: TGTGCCTGGAGACCCGGGGGGGCAGATACGCAGTATTTT.

V gene TRBV21-1 combines with J gene TRBJ2-4; the DNA was not used to check the table's D call, TRBD1. TRBV21-1 has pseudogene status. The CDR3 spans 14 residues. The CDR3: CASGQKRSKNIQYF. As DNA, the CDR3 is TGTGCCAGTGGACAGAAGAGGTCCAAAAACATTCAGTACTTC.

The V call is TRBV11-2, the J call TRBJ2-5; tentative D call: TRBD2 (6 bases). V dropped 5 bases and J dropped 1 base, with 14 bases sitting between them. The CDR3 spans 15 residues. Looked up from germline, CDR1 is SGHAT and CDR2 is FQNNGV. The CDR3 DNA reads as TGTGCCAGCAGCCCCCCCCTAGCGTTCCAAGAGACCCAGTACTTC. This translates into CASSPPLAFQETQYF.

The rearrangement uses TRBV5-1 and TRBJ1-1; a possible D gene is TRBD1 (6 bases). Germline CDR1 reads SGHRS; CDR2 reads YFSETQ. This CDR3 has 13 amino acids. V lost 4 bases to trimming and J lost 3 bases, with 10 bases between them. This chain's CDR3 is CASSEYRDTEAFF. In DNA form, the CDR3 reads TGCGCCAGCAGCGAATACAGGGACACTGAAGCTTTCTTT. Supplemented by reference TRBV5-1 and TRBJ1-1, the full variable domain reads KAGVTQTPRYLIKTRGQQVTLSCSPISGHRSVSWYQQTPGQGLQFLFEYFSETQRNKGNFPGRFSGRQFSNSRSEMNVSTLELGDSALYLCASSEYRDTEAFFGQGTRLTVV.

This clone was seen a single time. V is TRBV28 and J is TRBJ1-1; 7 bases line up with TRBD1. Germline V lookup: CDR1 MDHEN, CDR2 SYDVKM. Trimming took 4 bases from V and 7 from J; bases not matched to a gene: 6. CDR3 size: 13 residues. In nucleotides, the CDR3 is TGTGCCAGCAGTTATGTCAGGGGGTATGAAGCTTTCTTT. Amino acid sequence: CASSYVRGYEAFF.

The chain is built from TRBV27 and TRBJ2-2; 8 bases map to TRBD1. CDR1 is MNHEY, CDR2 SMNVEV, per germline (reference sequence). J gave up 7 bases and V 4 bases, and 2 bases lay outside the gene matches. This CDR3 spans 13 amino acids. The CDR3, as DNA: TGTGCCAGCAGTTACGGGACAGGCGGGGAGCTGTTTTTT. This translates into CASSYGTGGELFF.